These 28 T cell receptor beta chains share one sample of origin, sequenced in a study of T cell responses to AZD1222 COVID-19 vaccine. Using immunoSEQ multiplex PCR, the repertoire was profiled, and TCRdb retains in-frame clones only, with some absent. The sample shows approximately 190,000 clones, approximately 93% of them seen only once. Sample: peripheral blood, taken 28 days after the second AZD1222 dose. The source is an adult who received the AZD1222 COVID-19 vaccine.

The chain joins TRBV30 to TRBJ1-5; no definite D call. This CDR3 comprises 14 residues. V was trimmed by 3 bases and J by 6 bases, leaving 15 bases between them. The germline gives CDR1 GTSNPN, CDR2 SVGIG (reference sequence). CDR3 protein: CAWSKLARGQPQHF. The CDR3 DNA sequence: TGTGCCTGGAGCAAACTTGCGCGGGGTCAGCCCCAGCATTTT.

The V and J genes are TRBV6-5 and TRBJ2-7; tentatively, D is TRBD2 (6 bases). Trimming took off 9 bases at V and 2 bases at J, with 11 bases between the two ends. The CDR3 is 12 amino acids. CDR1 and CDR2 (germline): MNHEY, SVGAGI. The CDR3: CASGREAYEQYF. In nucleotides, the CDR3 is TGTGCCAGTGGCAGGGAGGCCTACGAGCAGTACTTC.

The CDR3 sequence: CASSAGQGIQPQHF. The DNA for the CDR3 is TGTGCCAGTAGCGCGGGACAGGGGATTCAGCCCCAGCATTTT. This chain links TRBV19 with TRBJ1-5; 10 bases agree with TRBD1. The length of the CDR3 is 14 residues. V lost 6 bases and J lost 6; bases outside the gene matches: 5. Per germline, CDR1 LNHDA and CDR2 SQIVND (reference sequence).

The chain combines TRBV7-9 with TRBJ2-2; D unresolved. The V gene's germline CDR1 is SEHNR and CDR2 FQNEAQ (reference sequence). The CDR3 sequence is 13 residues long. The V end lost 1 base, the J end lost 6 bases, and 6 bases lay between the germline ends. CDR3 in amino acids: CASSLVGPGELFF. The DNA for the CDR3 is TGTGCCAGCAGCTTAGTGGGTCCCGGGGAGCTGTTTTTT.

The table lists this clone with a few counts. The chain uses TRBV3-1 (or the pseudogene TRBV3-2) and TRBJ2-1; D is perhaps TRBD1 or TRBD2 (6 bases each). Trimming stripped 3 bases from V and 0 bases from J, with 9 bases between. Germline-derived CDR1 and CDR2 are LGHDT and YNNKEL (reference sequence). The CDR3 covers 15 residues. CDR3 amino acids: CASSQRDNSYNEQFF. Written as DNA, the CDR3 is TGTGCCAGCAGCCAGCGGGACAACTCCTACAATGAGCAGTTCTTC.

The chain combines TRBV7-8 with TRBJ2-5; D possibly corresponds to TRBD1 (6 bases). CDR1 is SGHVS and CDR2 is FQNEAQ in the germline V gene. V lost 4 bases, J lost 3 bases, and 12 bases lay in between. The CDR3 covers 14 residues. The CDR3 reads CASSYRVGKETQYF. The CDR3 DNA follows: TGTGCCAGCAGCTACAGGGTCGGGAAAGAGACCCAGTACTTC.

The genes are TRBV7-9 and TRBJ2-7, with 8 bases identical to TRBD1. Germline CDR1 is SEHNR and CDR2 is FQNEAQ (reference sequence). There are 15 residues in the CDR3. With V trimmed by 5 bases and J by 1 base, 7 bases remained unmatched. CDR3 DNA: TGTGCCAGCAGCCAACAACAGGGGGTTTCCTACGAGCAGTACTTC. It is translated as CASSQQQGVSYEQYF.

The CDR3 reads CATSTGSVETQYF. For the CDR3, the DNA is TGTGCCACCAGCACAGGGTCTGTGGAGACCCAGTACTTC. The gene calls are TRBV24-1 and TRBJ2-5, with D possibly TRBD1 on 6 matching bases. The V and J ends lost 7 bases and 5 bases respectively, with 13 bases between them. This CDR3 is built from 13 residues. Germline V gives CDR1 KGHDR, CDR2 SFDVKD.

V and J are TRBV14 and TRBJ2-7; 7 positions match TRBD1. With 4 bases clipped from V and 5 bases from J, the junction kept 8 bases outside the gene matches. Germline assignment: CDR1 SGHDN and CDR2 FVKESK. CDR3 length: 14 amino acids. The CDR3 is CASSRPEQGNEQYF. The CDR3 region has the DNA TGTGCCAGCAGCCGGCCGGAACAGGGGAACGAGCAGTACTTC.

Only a few counts were recorded for this clone. The chain has TRBV6-5 and TRBJ1-3, with TRBD1 matching 8 bases. Germline assignment: CDR1 MNHEY and CDR2 SVGAGI. Germline trimming cut 8 bases from V and 3 bases from J; bases unmatched to any gene: 9. CDR3 size: 15 residues. The CDR3 loop reads CASARWTGLGNTIYF. Here the CDR3 DNA reads TGTGCCAGCGCCAGGTGGACAGGGCTTGGAAACACCATATATTTT.

The chain is built from TRBV28 and TRBJ1-2; D may be TRBD1 (5 bases). CDR3 length equals 11 residues. Germline V gene lookup returns CDR1 MDHEN and CDR2 SYDVKM. V dropped 4 bases and J dropped 11 bases, with 11 bases sitting between them. Here the CDR3 reads CASSSYDRYTF. CDR3 in DNA: TGTGCCAGCAGTTCCTACGACAGATACACCTTC.

The chain uses TRBV9 and TRBJ2-3; TRBD2 matches at 10 bases. The CDR3 runs to 18 residues. The J segment lost 1 base and the V segment lost 1 base, leaving 9 bases of the junction unmatched. The germline V gene has CDR1 SGDLS and CDR2 YYNGEE. DNA for the CDR3: TGTGCCAGCAGCGTATTTAGCGGGGGGCCCATCCGCACAGATACGCAGTATTTT. Amino acid sequence: CASSVFSGGPIRTDTQYF. The complete variable domain, with remaining parts taken from reference TRBV9 and TRBJ2-3, reads DSGVTQTPKHLITATGQRVTLRCSPRSGDLSVYWYQQSLDQGLQFLIQYYNGEERAKGNILERFSAQQFPDLHSELNLSSLELGDSALYFCASSVFSGGPIRTDTQYFGPGTRLTVL.

The rearrangement uses TRBV28 and TRBJ1-6; 8 nucleotides align to TRBD1. Germline loops: CDR1 MDHEN, CDR2 SYDVKM. Trimming removed 1 base from V and 7 bases from J; junction bases left unmatched: 3. CDR3 length equals 15 residues. The CDR3 sequence: CASSLSGTGNSPLHF. CDR3 nucleotides: TGTGCCAGCAGTTTATCTGGGACAGGCAATTCACCCCTCCACTTT.

On this clone itself: A much larger clone differs from this one at a single base, so this may be a read error. The chain has TRBV7-9 and TRBJ1-3; D not certain. V lost 3 bases and J lost 2, with 2 bases in between. The CDR3 length is 12 residues. Germline V gene sequence: CDR1 SEHNR, CDR2 FQNEAQ (reference sequence). CDR3 nucleotides: TGTGCCAGCAGCTTGACTGGAAACACCATATATTTT. Translating it yields CASSLTGNTIYF. The whole variable domain, filled in from reference TRBV7-9 and TRBJ1-3, reads DTGVSQNPRHKITKRGQNVTFRCDPISEHNRLYWYRQTLGQGPEFLTYFQNEAQLEKSRLLSDRFSAERPKGSFSTLEIQRTEQGDSAMYLCASSLTGNTIYFGEGSWLTVV.

The chain couples TRBV5-5 to TRBJ1-2; D is ambiguous. Germline-derived CDR1 and CDR2 are SGHKS and YYEKEE (reference sequence). The CDR3 is 16 residues long. V gave up 0 bases and J gave up 6 bases, with 18 bases separating them. CDR3 protein: CASSLDAPRAADGYTF. The CDR3 DNA sequence: TGTGCCAGCAGCTTGGACGCCCCAAGGGCAGCGGATGGCTACACCTTC.

This clone has only one observation. Here the CDR3 reads CASSPPGDTDTQYF. In nucleotides, the CDR3 is TGTGCCAGCTCACCCCCCGGGGACACAGATACGCAGTATTTT. This chain uses TRBV18 with TRBJ2-3; TRBD2 is a possible D gene (5 bases). This CDR3 has 14 amino acids. With 3 bases removed from V and 2 bases from J, the gap between germline ends came to 9 bases. Germline CDR1 KGHSH, CDR2 LQKENI. The full variable domain, rest sourced from reference TRBV18 and TRBJ2-3, is NAGVMQNPRHLVRRRGQEARLRCSPMKGHSHVYWYRQLPEEGLKFMVYLQKENIIDESGMPKERFSAEFPKEGPSILRIQQVVRGDSAAYFCASSPPGDTDTQYFGPGTRLTVL.

The CDR3 bases are TGCGCCAGCATTCCCCTGGCGGGGAAGGACAATGAGCAGTTCTTC. This sequence encodes CASIPLAGKDNEQFF. This chain connects TRBV5-1 to TRBJ2-1, with D perhaps TRBD2 (6 bases). CDR1 SGHRS and CDR2 YFSETQ come from the germline V gene. The CDR3 runs 15 residues. Trimming took 6 bases from V and 5 from J, leaving 18 bases between them.

The rearrangement uses TRBV30 and TRBJ1-2; no clear D gene. Between the trimmed V and J ends, which lost 3 bases and 5 bases, there was a span of 7 bases. Germline loops: CDR1 GTSNPN, CDR2 SVGIG (reference sequence). The CDR3 is made up of 11 amino acids. This chain's CDR3 is CAWRRVYGYTF. Here the CDR3 DNA reads TGTGCCTGGAGGAGGGTTTATGGCTACACCTTC.

The chain has TRBV21-1 and TRBJ1-1. TRBV21-1 constitutes a pseudogene. The CDR3 spans 15 residues. CDR3 sequence: CASSKECQTLCEAFF. The CDR3 DNA reads as TGTGCCAGCAGCAAAGAATGTCAGACTCTATGTGAAGCTTTCTTT.

The V gene is TRBV29-1, the J gene TRBJ2-1; D possibly corresponds to TRBD2 (6 bases). Trimming removed 1 base at V and 10 bases at J, with 14 bases between. The germline CDR1 and CDR2 sequences are SQVTM and ANQGSEA. The CDR3 consists of 13 residues. The CDR3 here is CSVEGRVSKEQFF. CDR3 DNA sequence: TGCAGCGTTGAAGGGAGGGTTTCAAAGGAGCAGTTCTTC.

The rearrangement links TRBV3-1 (or the pseudogene TRBV3-2) to TRBJ1-2; D may be TRBD1 (5 bases). The ends were cut back, 3 bases at V and 4 bases at J, with 24 bases in the middle. This CDR3 is built from 18 residues. Germline V CDR1 and CDR2: LGHDT, YNNKEL (reference sequence). CDR3 coding DNA: TGTGCCAGCAGCCAGGTTAAGGGACGGCCCGGGCTAAGCTATGGCTACACCTTC. It is translated as CASSQVKGRPGLSYGYTF.

This chain connects TRBV19 to TRBJ1-1; TRBD1 might be the D (6 bases). This CDR3 contains 13 residues. The V gene's germline CDR1 is LNHDA and CDR2 SQIVND (reference sequence). The ends were cut back, 9 bases at V and 1 base at J, with 12 bases in the middle. In DNA, the CDR3 is TGTGCCAGCAGGGACACCTCGAACACTGAAGCTTTCTTT. Protein sequence: CASRDTSNTEAFF.

The gene calls are TRBV29-1 and TRBJ1-5; perhaps TRBD1 as D (5 bases). The V gene lost 6 bases and the J gene lost 2 bases, with 14 bases spanning the gap. The CDR3 totals 14 residues. Germline V lookup: CDR1 SQVTM, CDR2 ANQGSEA. In DNA, the CDR3 is TGCAGCGTGGGGACCCCCAAGGGCAATCAGCCCCAGCATTTT. Protein sequence: CSVGTPKGNQPQHF. The whole variable domain, filled in from reference TRBV29-1 and TRBJ1-5, reads SAVISQKPSRDICQRGTSLTIQCQVDSQVTMMFWYRQQPGQSLTLIATANQGSEATYESGFVIDKFPISRPNLTFSTLTVSNMSPEDSSIYLCSVGTPKGNQPQHFGDGTRLSIL.

The rearrangement joins TRBV10-3 to TRBJ1-1; the D gene is possibly TRBD1 (5 bases). CDR3 length: 13 amino acids. Trimming took off 2 bases at V and 8 bases at J, with 12 bases between the two ends. From germline, CDR1 is ENHRY and CDR2 SYGVKD. The CDR3 DNA reads as TGTGCCATCAGTGAGAGGGGCCCATCCGAAGCTTTCTTT. Translated, it gives CAISERGPSEAFF.

The rearrangement joins TRBV5-4 to TRBJ2-1, with 11 bases that match TRBD2. The CDR3 spans 18 residues. Germline CDR1 is SGHNT and CDR2 is YYREEE (reference sequence). The trim removed 0 bases at V and 0 bases at J, leaving 5 bases unmatched. The CDR3 coding sequence is TGTGCCAGCAGCTTGGCGGTACTAGCGGGGGCCTCCTACAATGAGCAGTTCTTC. Protein product: CASSLAVLAGASYNEQFF.

This clone was observed a single time. The V gene is TRBV6-5, the J gene TRBJ1-1, with 7 bases matching TRBD1. The CDR3 loop spans 13 amino acids. Germline values: CDR1 MNHEY, CDR2 SVGAGI. Trimming at V came to 6 bases and at J to 1 base, leaving 2 bases not matched to a gene. CDR3 protein: CASSHRGNTEAFF. In DNA, the CDR3 is TGTGCCAGCAGCCACAGGGGGAACACTGAAGCTTTCTTT.

V is TRBV5-5 and J is TRBJ1-6; D gene uncertain. The germline V gene encodes CDR1 SGHKS and CDR2 YYEKEE (reference sequence). Trimming took 1 base from V and 6 from J, leaving 11 bases between them. This CDR3 has 15 amino acids. The CDR3, as DNA: TGTGCCAGCAGCTTGAGAAGGGAACCTAATTCACCCCTCCACTTT. It yields the protein CASSLRREPNSPLHF.

This sequence joins TRBV27 and TRBJ2-2; D unresolved. In germline, CDR1 is MNHEY, CDR2 SMNVEV (reference sequence). V gave up 3 bases and J gave up 4 bases, with 18 bases separating them. CDR3 length equals 17 residues. CDR3 loop: CASSLKAPLRSTGELFF. In nucleotides, the CDR3 is TGTGCCAGCAGTTTGAAAGCGCCGCTTCGGTCCACCGGGGAGCTGTTTTTT.